These 25 T cell receptor beta chains came from one sample sequenced in a study of blood T cells in healthy people across ages. PCR was performed a second time for 7 to 11 cycles using a sample-barcoded 5' primer and a J-beta primer mix. TCRdb reprocessed the 5' RACE reads via MiXCR and lists one record per CDR3 protein. Among more than 650,000 distinct CDR3 sequences listed, about 20% were seen once. Sequencing was done on a sample of blood. Every receptor here comes from a man between 70 and 80 years old in good health.

This clonotype showed up just a few times. The chain uses TRBV20-1 and TRBJ2-5; TRBD2 matches at 12 bases. The DNA end favors TRBJ2-7, so the J call may be wrong. This CDR3 region has 16 residues. CDR1 and CDR2 from the germline V gene are DFQATT and SNEGSKA (reference sequence). The CDR3 DNA follows: TGCAGTGCCACGCCCCGACTAGCGGGGGTCACCTACGAGCAGTACTTC. It yields the protein CSATPRLAGVTYEQYF.

This clonotype was seen just once. The rearrangement joins TRBV7-2 to TRBJ2-3; D perhaps matches TRBD2 (5 bases). This CDR3 is built from 15 residues. CDR1 and CDR2 from the germline V gene are SGHTA and FQGNSA. Trimming removed 5 bases at V and 2 bases at J, with 14 bases between. The CDR3 DNA is TGTGCCAGCAGCCCACGGACGGGGATCACAGATACGCAGTATTTT. It yields the protein CASSPRTGITDTQYF.

The chain has TRBV7-2 and TRBJ2-5; 8 nucleotides line up with TRBD2. CDR1 and CDR2 (germline): SGHTA, FQGNSA. Trimming removed 5 bases from V and 2 bases from J; junction bases left unmatched: 10. CDR3 length: 16 residues. CDR3 residues: CASSLSGTRVQETQYF. The CDR3 DNA reads as TGTGCCAGCAGCCTCTCCGGGACTAGGGTACAAGAGACCCAGTACTTC.

In this sample, this clonotype turned up many times. The V gene is TRBV28, the J gene TRBJ1-2, with 7 bases that match TRBD1. Germline lookup yields CDR1 MDHEN and CDR2 SYDVKM. The CDR3 consists of 14 residues. V gave up 3 bases and J gave up 0 bases; unmatched junction bases: 1. CDR3 nucleotides: TGTGCCAGCAGTTTGACAGGGCCTAACTATGGCTACACCTTC. Its translation is CASSLTGPNYGYTF.

This clonotype came up a few times. The chain carries TRBV9 and TRBJ2-5; 8 bases are a match to TRBD1. The CDR3 is 14 residues long. Trimming cost V 1 base and J 5 bases; bases outside gene matches: 4. Per the germline V gene, CDR1 is SGDLS and CDR2 is YYNGEE. The CDR3 DNA follows: TGTGCCAGCAGCGTACAGGGGGCTTCGGAGACCCAGTACTTC. Translating it yields CASSVQGASETQYF.

The genes are TRBV6-6 and TRBJ1-1; D gene ambiguous. V shed 5 bases and J shed 1 base, with 11 bases lying between them. The germline gives CDR1 MNHNY, CDR2 SVGAGI (reference sequence). The CDR3 is made up of 14 amino acids. CDR3 residues: CASSGKFPNTEAFF. The DNA for the CDR3 is TGTGCCAGCAGTGGGAAGTTTCCGAACACTGAAGCTTTCTTT.

The CDR3 is CASSLYVLDGETQYF. The CDR3 DNA reads TGTGCCAGCAGTTTATACGTCCTGGATGGGGAGACCCAGTACTTC. The V gene is TRBV28, the J gene TRBJ2-5; no firm D call. The ends were cut back, 1 base at V and 5 bases at J, with 14 bases in the middle. The V gene's germline CDR1 is MDHEN and CDR2 SYDVKM. This CDR3 has 15 residues.

The rearrangement joins TRBV5-1 to TRBJ2-7; D uncertain. The length of the CDR3 is 13 residues. Germline CDR1 SGHRS, CDR2 YFSETQ. V was clipped by 2 bases and J by 5 bases, with 11 bases between them. In nucleotides, the CDR3 is TGCGCCAGCAGCTTAGGCAGGAACAACGAGCAGTACTTC. This codes for CASSLGRNNEQYF.

This clonotype was seen more than once but under ten times. Possible read error: a much larger clone is one base away. This sequence joins TRBV7-9 and TRBJ1-2; D unresolved. The CDR3 runs to 12 residues. The germline V gene has CDR1 SEHNR and CDR2 FQNEAQ (reference sequence). The CDR3 here is CSSSPHLGGYTF. The CDR3 coding sequence is TGTTCCAGCAGCCCGCACCTTGGGGGCTACACCTTC.

Note on this clonotype: One junction end disagrees with the germline gene, perhaps due to a read error. The gene calls are TRBV11-2 and TRBJ2-1, with D uncertain. CDR1 and CDR2 (germline): SGHAT, FQNNGV. The CDR3 runs 16 residues. Here the CDR3 reads CARRRTSESSYNEQFF. CDR3 in DNA: TGTGCCCGCAGACGAACGAGCGAGAGCTCCTACAATGAGCAGTTCTTC. The full variable domain, completed using reference TRBV11-2 and TRBJ2-1, is EAGVAQSPRYKIIEKRQSVAFWCNPISGHATLYWYQQILGQGPKLLIQFQNNGVVDDSQLPKDRFSAERLKGVDSTLKIQPAKLEDSAVYLCARRRTSESSYNEQFFGPGTRLTVL.

This clonotype was observed many times. This rearrangement joins TRBV6-6 to TRBJ1-2; 8 positions agree with TRBD1. The CDR3 sequence is 14 residues long. J was trimmed by 6 bases and V by 2 bases; bases with no gene match: 5. Germline lookup yields CDR1 MNHNY and CDR2 SVGAGI (reference sequence). The CDR3 spells CASSYGPTGDGYTF. DNA for the CDR3: TGTGCCAGCAGTTACGGGCCGACAGGGGATGGCTACACCTTC.

There are a few counts of this clonotype. The chain joins TRBV14 to TRBJ2-5; D not resolved. The closer fit of TRBJ2-7 to the DNA end suggests the J call may be wrong. The CDR3 totals 15 residues. Germline-derived CDR1 and CDR2 are SGHDN and FVKESK. DNA of the CDR3: TGTGCCAGCAGCCAAGATTTCAACGGTGACTACGAGCAGTACGTC. Residues: CASSQDFNGDYEQYV.

The V call is TRBV28, the J call TRBJ2-7; 9 positions agree with TRBD1. The CDR3 runs to 17 residues. In germline, CDR1 is MDHEN, CDR2 SYDVKM. V gave up 2 bases and J gave up 1 base; unmatched junction bases: 9. CDR3 bases: TGTGCCAGCAGTTTAGATCGTACGGGACAGGGTTCCTACGAGCAGTACTTC. Its protein product is CASSLDRTGQGSYEQYF.

The chain is built from TRBV19 and TRBJ1-2, with D unresolved. Trimming removed 0 bases from V and 8 bases from J, with 19 bases in between. The CDR3 is made up of 16 amino acids. Per the germline V gene, CDR1 is LNHDA and CDR2 is SQIVND (reference sequence). CDR3 nucleotides: TGTGCCAGTAGTATAGATTTTACTTGGAGAGGGTCCGGCTACACCTTC. It specifies CASSIDFTWRGSGYTF.

This clonotype turned up a few times. The chain combines TRBV28 with TRBJ1-1, with D possibly being TRBD1 (5 bases). The V and J ends lost 4 bases and 9 bases respectively, with 18 bases between them. This CDR3 region has 14 residues. Germline V CDR1 and CDR2: MDHEN, SYDVKM. The CDR3 DNA reads TGTGCCAGCAGTTCCCACGGGAGAGGGGATAAAGCTTTCTTT. Protein: CASSSHGRGDKAFF.

This sequence joins TRBV7-3 and TRBJ1-2; D might be TRBD1 (5 bases). CDR1 is SGHTA, CDR2 FQGTGA, per germline. The V end lost 4 bases, the J end lost 4 bases, and 16 bases lay between the germline ends. The CDR3 length is 15 residues. As DNA, the CDR3 is TGTGCCAGCAGCTCAAATCCGGGGCTTTCCTATGGCTACACCTTC. Translation: CASSSNPGLSYGYTF.

The chain carries TRBV11-2 and TRBJ1-2; D not certain. Deletions cut 0 bases from V and 7 bases from J, with 15 bases between. Per the germline V gene, CDR1 is SGHAT and CDR2 is FQNNGV. This CDR3 has 15 amino acids. The CDR3 sequence is CASSLDRRAFRGYTF. The CDR3 DNA reads as TGTGCCAGCAGCTTAGATCGGAGGGCATTCCGTGGCTACACCTTC.

The table lists this clonotype with a few counts. The V call is TRBV29-1, the J call TRBJ1-3; D is uncertain. CDR3 length equals 13 residues. V lost 6 bases and J lost 0, with 9 bases in between. Germline CDR1 is SQVTM and CDR2 is ANQGSEA. The CDR3 DNA sequence: TGCAGCGTGACACGGTCCTCTGGAAACACCATATATTTT. As protein: CSVTRSSGNTIYF.

This clonotype has only a few counts. This chain connects TRBV5-6 to TRBJ2-1, with D unresolved. This CDR3 region has 11 residues. Germline loops: CDR1 SGHDT, CDR2 YYEEEE. V was cut by 1 base and J by 8 bases, with 4 bases left in between. The CDR3 loop reads CASSLYDEQFF. The CDR3 nucleotides are TGTGCCAGCAGCTTGTACGATGAGCAGTTCTTC. Based on the CDR3 plus reference TRBV5-6 and TRBJ2-1, the full variable domain is DAGVTQSPTHLIKTRGQQVTLRCSPKSGHDTVSWYQQALGQGPQFIFQYYEEEERQRGNFPDRFSGHQFPNYSSELNVNALLLGDSALYLCASSLYDEQFFGPGTRLTVL.

The V call is TRBV10-3, the J call TRBJ2-1; 9 bases fit TRBD1. The germline V gene has CDR1 ENHRY and CDR2 SYGVKD. J lost 3 bases, V lost 8 bases, and 11 bases had no gene match. The length of the CDR3 is 16 residues. The CDR3 bases are TGTGCCATCTGTGGAGACAGGGGGAACGACTACAATGAGCAGTTCTTC. Its protein is CAICGDRGNDYNEQFF.

In this sample, this clonotype turned up a few times. This chain joins TRBV5-1 and TRBJ2-3; TRBD2 aligns across 12 bases. Germline CDR1 and CDR2: SGHRS and YFSETQ. V lost 4 bases to trimming and J lost 2 bases; unmatched junction nucleotides: 5. This CDR3 is built from 16 residues. The DNA for the CDR3 is TGCGCCAGCAGCCCTACTAGCGGGGGGCTCACAGATACGCAGTATTTT. Residues: CASSPTSGGLTDTQYF.

Of note for this clonotype: At one boundary the junction diverges from the germline segment, which might be a read error. The chain links TRBV7-2 to TRBJ1-4; no clear D gene. This CDR3 contains 12 residues. CDR1 is SGHTA, CDR2 FQGNSA, per germline. The CDR3, as DNA: TGTGCCAGCAGCTTAGCAGGGAGAAAACTGGTTTTT. This codes for CASSLAGRKLVF.

The rearrangement uses TRBV20-1 and TRBJ2-5, with D hard to call. The J call may be wrong; the DNA end is better matched by TRBJ2-7. The CDR3 consists of 15 residues. Germline CDR1 DFQATT, CDR2 SNEGSKA (reference sequence). In DNA, the CDR3 is TGCAGTGCTAGAGCCCCGTGGGGATCCTCCTACGAGCAGTACTTC. It yields the protein CSARAPWGSSYEQYF.

Many counts were recorded for this clonotype. The genes are TRBV12-5 and TRBJ1-2; D is undetermined. Trimming left V 5 bases short and J 7 bases short, with 20 bases between. This CDR3 spans 15 amino acids. The germline CDR1 and CDR2 sequences are LGHNT and FRNRAP. DNA of the CDR3: TGTGCTAGTGGTCCGTGGACGGGTCCCAGCGCTGGCTACACCTTC. Translated, it gives CASGPWTGPSAGYTF. Combining the CDR3 with reference TRBV12-5 and TRBJ1-2 gives the whole variable domain DARVTQTPRHKVTEMGQEVTMRCQPILGHNTVFWYRQTMMQGLELLAYFRNRAPLDDSGMPKDRFSAEMPDATLATLKIQPSEPRDSAVYFCASGPWTGPSAGYTFGSGTRLTVV.

This clonotype was seen a few times. V usage is TRBV24-1 and J usage is TRBJ2-1, with D perhaps TRBD2 (5 bases). The CDR3 contains 16 residues. Trimming took off 4 bases at V and 8 bases at J, with 20 bases between the two ends. Germline CDR1 is KGHDR and CDR2 is SFDVKD. Here the CDR3 reads CATSEGLRTTTHEQFF. CDR3 sequence (DNA): TGTGCCACCAGTGAGGGATTGAGGACGACTACTCATGAGCAGTTCTTC.